Listed below are T cell receptor beta chains from one sample, sequenced in a study of human T cells and chemical hapten exposure. A single record per CDR3 protein comes from TCRdb applying MiXCR to the RACE reads. The sample has more than 100,000 distinct CDR3 sequences, about 14% seen once; the top ten hold 2.8%. The sequences come from whole blood, collected in connection with sensitization to the hapten diphenylcyclopropenone (DPC). Receptors originate from a woman in her late teens or twenties with alopecia areata. Some clones in this sample may be carry-over from other donors' samples. CDR3s include the opening cysteine and the closing phenylalanine or tryptophan. Not all rows give a size; the values are once, few, many and, for expanded clones, a class.

v_gene	abundance	j_gene	CDR3aa
TRBV6-5	many	TRBJ1-2	CASSYVPTDGYTF
TRBV4-2	.	TRBJ1-2	CASSHPDREDYGYTF
TRBV18	many	TRBJ1-2	CASSPPGTMDGYTF
TRBV6-2/TRBV6-3	.	TRBJ1-2	CASSKAGTYSNYGYTF
TRBV3-1	few	TRBJ1-2	CASSPLGQGSYGYTF
TRBV6-2/TRBV6-3	few	TRBJ1-2	CASSLNPGDRRKGYGYTF
TRBV20-1	.	TRBJ2-1	CSAAAGAHNEQFF
TRBV20-1	.	TRBJ2-3	CSASASGGARGTDTQYF
TRBV18	few	TRBJ2-2	CASSPPSHGTGELFF
TRBV11-2	many	TRBJ2-5	CASSLENYQETQYF
TRBV28	many	TRBJ1-5	CASSFLQGTKQPQHF
TRBV7-2	few	TRBJ2-1	CASSPSGLSANEQFF
TRBV20-1	few	TRBJ2-2	CSAEAGESTGELFF
TRBV4-2	many	TRBJ2-1	CASSQASGRDYNEQFF